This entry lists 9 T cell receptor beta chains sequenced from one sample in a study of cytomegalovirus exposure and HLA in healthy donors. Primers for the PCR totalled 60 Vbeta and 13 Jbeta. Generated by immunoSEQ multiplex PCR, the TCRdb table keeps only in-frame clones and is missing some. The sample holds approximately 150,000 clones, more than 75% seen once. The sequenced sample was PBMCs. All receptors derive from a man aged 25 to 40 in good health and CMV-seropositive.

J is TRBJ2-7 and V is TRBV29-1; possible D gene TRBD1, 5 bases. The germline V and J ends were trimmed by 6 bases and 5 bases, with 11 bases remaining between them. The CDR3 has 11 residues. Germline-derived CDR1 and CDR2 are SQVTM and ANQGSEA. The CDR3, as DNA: TGCAGCGTAGGCAGGGTGGACGAGCAGTACTTC. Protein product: CSVGRVDEQYF.

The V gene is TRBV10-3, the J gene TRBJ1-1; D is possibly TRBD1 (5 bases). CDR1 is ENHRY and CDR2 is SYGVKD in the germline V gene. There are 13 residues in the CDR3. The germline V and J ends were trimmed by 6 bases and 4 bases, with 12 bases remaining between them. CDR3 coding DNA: TGTGCCATCAGGACCCGACAGAGCACTGAAGCTTTCTTT. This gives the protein CAIRTRQSTEAFF.

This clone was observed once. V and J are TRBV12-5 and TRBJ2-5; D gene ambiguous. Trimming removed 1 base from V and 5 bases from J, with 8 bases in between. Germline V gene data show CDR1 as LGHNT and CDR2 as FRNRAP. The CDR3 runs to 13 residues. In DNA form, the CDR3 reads TGTGCTAGTGGTTTGGCCCCACGGGAGACCCAGTACTTC. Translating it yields CASGLAPRETQYF.

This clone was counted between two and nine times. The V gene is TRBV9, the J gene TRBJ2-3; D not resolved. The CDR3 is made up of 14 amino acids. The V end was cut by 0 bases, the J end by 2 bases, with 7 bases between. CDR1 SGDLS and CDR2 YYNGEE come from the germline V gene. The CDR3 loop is CASSVASVTDTQYF. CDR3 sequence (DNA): TGTGCCAGCAGCGTAGCCTCGGTCACAGATACGCAGTATTTT. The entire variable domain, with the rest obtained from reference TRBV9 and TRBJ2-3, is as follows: DSGVTQTPKHLITATGQRVTLRCSPRSGDLSVYWYQQSLDQGLQFLIQYYNGEERAKGNILERFSAQQFPDLHSELNLSSLELGDSALYFCASSVASVTDTQYFGPGTRLTVL.

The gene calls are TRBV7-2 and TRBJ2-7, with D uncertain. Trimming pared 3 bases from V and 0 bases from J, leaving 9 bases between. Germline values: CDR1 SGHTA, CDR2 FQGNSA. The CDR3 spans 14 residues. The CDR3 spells CASSLVASSYEQYF. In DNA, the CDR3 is TGTGCCAGCAGCTTGGTGGCTAGCTCCTACGAGCAGTACTTC.

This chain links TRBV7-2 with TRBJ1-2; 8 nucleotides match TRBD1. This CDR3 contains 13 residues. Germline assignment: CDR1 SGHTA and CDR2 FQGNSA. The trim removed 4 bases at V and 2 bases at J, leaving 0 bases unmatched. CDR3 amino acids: CASSWTGNYGYTF. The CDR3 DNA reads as TGTGCCAGCAGCTGGACAGGGAACTATGGCTACACCTTC.

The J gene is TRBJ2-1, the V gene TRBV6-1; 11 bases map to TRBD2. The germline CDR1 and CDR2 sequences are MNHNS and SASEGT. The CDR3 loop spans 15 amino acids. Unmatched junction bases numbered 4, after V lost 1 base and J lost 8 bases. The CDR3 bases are TGTGCCAGCAGTGAAGTACTAGCGGGAGCCTATGAGCAGTTCTTC. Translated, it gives CASSEVLAGAYEQFF.

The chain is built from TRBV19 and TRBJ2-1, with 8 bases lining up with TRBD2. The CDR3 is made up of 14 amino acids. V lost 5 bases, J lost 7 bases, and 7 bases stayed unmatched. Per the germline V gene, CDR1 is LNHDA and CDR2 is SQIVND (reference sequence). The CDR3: CASSARPGGNEQFF. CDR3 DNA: TGTGCCAGTAGTGCCCGACCGGGGGGGAATGAGCAGTTCTTC.

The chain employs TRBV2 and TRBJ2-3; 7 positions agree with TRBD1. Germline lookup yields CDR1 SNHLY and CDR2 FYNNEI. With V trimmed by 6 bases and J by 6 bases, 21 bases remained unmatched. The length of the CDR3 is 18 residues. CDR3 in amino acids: CASRRTGTGTPLGDTQYF. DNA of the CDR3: TGTGCCAGCAGGCGGACAGGAACCGGGACCCCGCTAGGTGATACGCAGTATTTT.